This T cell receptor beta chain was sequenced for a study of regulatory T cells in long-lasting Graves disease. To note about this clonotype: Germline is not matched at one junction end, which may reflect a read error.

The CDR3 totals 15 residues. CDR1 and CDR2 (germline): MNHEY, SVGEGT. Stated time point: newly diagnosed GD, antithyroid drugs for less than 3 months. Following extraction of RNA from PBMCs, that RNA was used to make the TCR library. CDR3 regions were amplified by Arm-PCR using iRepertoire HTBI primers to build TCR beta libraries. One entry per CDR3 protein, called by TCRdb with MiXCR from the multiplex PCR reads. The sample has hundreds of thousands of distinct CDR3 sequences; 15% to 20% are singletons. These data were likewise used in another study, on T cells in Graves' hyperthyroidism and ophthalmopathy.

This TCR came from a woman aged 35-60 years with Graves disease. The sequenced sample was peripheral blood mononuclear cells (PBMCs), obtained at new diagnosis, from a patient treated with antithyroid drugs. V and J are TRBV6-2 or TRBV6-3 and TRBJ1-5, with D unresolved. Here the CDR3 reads CASSAQVSSSQPQHF. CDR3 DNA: TGTGCCAGCAGTGCTCAGGTCAGTAGCAGTCAGCCCCAGCATTTT.